The sample holds one count of the clone carrying this T cell receptor beta chain. Its antigen is not known. The sample is drawn from a study of cytomegalovirus exposure and HLA in healthy donors. Regarding the study as a whole: Most observed TCR sequences were rare, whereas some public TCRs were detected in many donors.

Only in-frame clones appear in the TCRdb table, and some are missing; sequencing was by immunoSEQ multiplex PCR. Of some 64,000 clones listed, around 97% were seen once; the top ten hold around 1.5%. This receptor was taken from a woman aged 18-29 years in good health and CMV-seropositive. The sequenced sample was PBMCs.

The CDR3 DNA follows: TGTGCCAGCAGCTCTGGATACAGGGGGCCGATAAACACCATATATTTT. Its translation: CASSSGYRGPINTIYF. The J gene is TRBJ1-3, the V gene TRBV5-5; the match to TRBD1 covers 9 bases. V shed 3 bases and J 6 bases; nucleotides not matched to a gene: 10. This CDR3 contains 16 residues. Germline V gene sequence: CDR1 SGHKS, CDR2 YYEKEE (reference sequence).